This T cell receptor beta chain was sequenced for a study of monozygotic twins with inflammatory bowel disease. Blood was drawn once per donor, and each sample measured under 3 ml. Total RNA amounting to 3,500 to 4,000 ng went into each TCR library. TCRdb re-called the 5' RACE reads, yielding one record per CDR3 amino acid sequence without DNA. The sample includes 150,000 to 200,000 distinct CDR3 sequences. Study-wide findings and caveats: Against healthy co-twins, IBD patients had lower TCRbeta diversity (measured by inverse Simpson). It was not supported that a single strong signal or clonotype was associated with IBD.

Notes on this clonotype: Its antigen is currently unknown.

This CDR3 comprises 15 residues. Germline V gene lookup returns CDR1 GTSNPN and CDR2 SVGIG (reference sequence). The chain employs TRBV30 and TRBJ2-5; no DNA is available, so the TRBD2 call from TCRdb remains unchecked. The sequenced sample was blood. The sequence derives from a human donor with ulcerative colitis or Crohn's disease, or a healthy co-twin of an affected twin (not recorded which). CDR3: CAWSVVAGAGETQYF.